Below, 20 T cell receptor beta chains from the same sample are listed, as sequenced in a study of shared clonotypes between healthy human individuals. Profiling relied on immunoSEQ multiplex PCR, and the TCRdb table lists in-frame clones only, not all of them. The sample gives over a million clones, roughly 75% of which show up once; over 1.3% is in the top ten. The sequenced sample consisted of memory CD4+ T cells sorted from blood. Subset noted: CD45RA-negative fraction. The receptors shown here come from a man younger than 35 in good health.

A remark on this clone: Other nucleotide sequences from this sample produce the same CDR3. The chain uses TRBV19 and TRBJ2-2; no firm D call. The V gene lost 3 bases and the J gene lost 4 bases, with 9 bases spanning the gap. The CDR3 loop spans 14 amino acids. Per the germline V gene, CDR1 is LNHDA and CDR2 is SQIVND (reference sequence). As DNA, the CDR3 is TGTGCCAGTAGTATCCAAGTAGGCACCGGGGAGCTGTTTTTT. Encoded protein: CASSIQVGTGELFF.

The chain joins TRBV5-4 to TRBJ2-2; D gene ambiguous. Looked up from germline, CDR1 is SGHNT and CDR2 is YYREEE (reference sequence). Trimming removed 3 bases from V and 7 bases from J, with 4 bases in between. The CDR3 is 11 amino acids. The CDR3 sequence is CASSWGGELFF. CDR3 DNA: TGTGCCAGCAGCTGGGGCGGGGAGCTGTTTTTT. Based on the CDR3 plus reference TRBV5-4 and TRBJ2-2, the full variable domain is ETGVTQSPTHLIKTRGQQVTLRCSSQSGHNTVSWYQQALGQGPQFIFQYYREEENGRGNFPPRFSGLQFPNYSSELNVNALELDDSALYLCASSWGGELFFGEGSRLTVL.

Comment on this clone: The identical CDR3 is also encoded by other nucleotide sequences in the sample. The J gene is TRBJ2-5, the V gene TRBV6-5; D ambiguous. CDR3 size: 12 residues. Per the germline V gene, CDR1 is MNHEY and CDR2 is SVGAGI. The ends were cut back, 2 bases at V and 1 base at J, with 2 bases in the middle. CDR3 coding DNA: TGTGCCAGCAGTTACGGCCAAGAGACCCAGTACTTC. This gives the protein CASSYGQETQYF.

The chain links TRBV5-1 to TRBJ2-5; 15 bases align to TRBD2. CDR1 is SGHRS and CDR2 is YFSETQ in the germline V gene. The CDR3 length is 17 residues. V lost 4 bases and J lost 5; bases outside the gene matches: 9. This chain's CDR3 is CASSPSGTSGGRETQYF. Here the CDR3 DNA reads TGCGCCAGCAGCCCCTCCGGGACTAGCGGGGGGAGGGAGACCCAGTACTTC.

This clone was seen a handful of times. Within the sample, other DNA sequences also encode this same CDR3. V gene TRBV10-3 combines with J gene TRBJ1-5; the D is unclear. With 2 bases removed from V and 0 bases from J, the gap between germline ends came to 5 bases. CDR1 is ENHRY, CDR2 SYGVKD, per germline. This CDR3 has 14 residues. The CDR3 DNA reads as TGTGCCATCAGTGAGCAGGCTAGCAATCAGCCCCAGCATTTT. Its translation is CAISEQASNQPQHF.

This chain's CDR3 is CASRQTQNTEAFF. CDR3 DNA sequence: TGTGCCAGCAGACAAACTCAGAACACTGAAGCTTTCTTT. This sequence joins TRBV6-4 and TRBJ1-1, with D unclear. Trimming removed 6 bases from V and 1 base from J, with 9 bases in between. The CDR3 is 13 amino acids. The germline V gene encodes CDR1 MRHNA and CDR2 SNTAGT.

The chain has TRBV5-4 and TRBJ1-4; 7 bases fit TRBD1. V lost 2 bases and J lost 7; bases outside the gene matches: 11. CDR3 length: 16 amino acids. CDR1 is SGHNT and CDR2 is YYREEE in the germline V gene (reference sequence). The CDR3 here is CASSFEGKGAGEKLFF. The CDR3 DNA reads TGTGCCAGCAGCTTTGAAGGGAAGGGGGCTGGTGAAAAACTGTTTTTT.

This clone was recorded a few times. The chain employs TRBV14 and TRBJ2-7; 7 bases agree with TRBD1. The CDR3 is made up of 17 amino acids. Germline CDR1 SGHDN, CDR2 FVKESK. Trimming cost V 5 bases and J 4 bases; bases outside gene matches: 17. Here the CDR3 DNA reads TGTGCCAGCAGCTTGTCCTGGACAGGTTCGTCGAGTTACGAGCAGTACTTC. Amino acid sequence: CASSLSWTGSSSYEQYF.

The V gene is TRBV28, the J gene TRBJ1-5, with D uncertain. V was pared by 6 bases and J by 1 base, with 10 bases between. CDR3 length equals 14 residues. Germline V gives CDR1 MDHEN, CDR2 SYDVKM. The CDR3 reads CASSPPLSNQPQHF. CDR3 nucleotide sequence: TGTGCCAGCAGCCCCCCGCTAAGCAATCAGCCCCAGCATTTT.

V is TRBV27 and J is TRBJ2-7, with D tentatively TRBD1 (6 bases). This CDR3 is built from 15 residues. Germline V lookup: CDR1 MNHEY, CDR2 SMNVEV (reference sequence). V was cut by 3 bases and J by 3 bases, with 15 bases left in between. CDR3 sequence reads: CASSFLGTGHYEQYF. The CDR3, as DNA: TGTGCCAGCAGTTTCCTCGGGACGGGACACTACGAGCAGTACTTC.

The CDR3 region has the DNA TGTGCCAGCAGTGAGTCAGAGTCTTATGGCTACACCTTC. As protein: CASSESESYGYTF. This rearrangement joins TRBV2 to TRBJ1-2; D unclear. From germline, CDR1 is SNHLY and CDR2 FYNNEI. This CDR3 comprises 13 residues. Trimming cost V 3 bases and J 5 bases, with 10 bases left between them.

Worth noting for this clone: The sample has other DNA sequences that encode this CDR3 too. This CDR3 is CASSLVGRDSDTQYF. The CDR3 DNA follows: TGCGCCAGCAGCTTGGTTGGGCGGGACTCGGATACGCAGTATTTT. This chain joins TRBV5-1 and TRBJ2-3, with a weak D call TRBD2 (6 bases). Germline CDR1 reads SGHRS; CDR2 reads YFSETQ. The length of the CDR3 is 15 residues. The V end lost 0 bases, the J end lost 6 bases, and 14 bases lay between the germline ends.

With regard to this clone: Different DNA sequences within this sample yield the same CDR3. The V and J genes are TRBV11-2 and TRBJ2-2, with D uncertain. Germline values: CDR1 SGHAT, CDR2 FQNNGV. There are 14 residues in the CDR3. V lost 2 bases to trimming and J lost 2 bases, with 6 bases between them. CDR3 sequence: CASSLQLNTGELFF. In DNA, the CDR3 is TGTGCCAGCAGCTTACAACTTAACACCGGGGAGCTGTTTTTT.

The gene calls are TRBV29-1 and TRBJ2-6; 9 nucleotides line up with TRBD1. The CDR3 runs 14 residues. Germline CDR1 reads SQVTM; CDR2 reads ANQGSEA. With V trimmed by 6 bases and J by 11 bases, 11 bases remained unmatched. The CDR3 nucleotides are TGCAGCGTGGGGCCGGGACAGGGATATGACGTCCTGACTTTC. It specifies CSVGPGQGYDVLTF.

The chain recombines TRBV7-8 with TRBJ2-7, with unresolved D. CDR3 length equals 15 residues. V was clipped by 5 bases and J by 6 bases, with 20 bases between them. Germline V CDR1 and CDR2: SGHVS, FQNEAQ. The CDR3 nucleotides are TGTGCCAGCAGCCCCGGCAGGATACCCTCAATCGAGCAGTACTTC. Translation gives CASSPGRIPSIEQYF. The variable domain in full, completed from reference TRBV7-8 and TRBJ2-7, reads GAGVSQSPRYKVAKRGQDVALRCDPISGHVSLFWYQQALGQGPEFLTYFQNEAQLDKSGLPSDRFFAERPEGSVSTLKIQRTQQEDSAVYLCASSPGRIPSIEQYFGPGTRLTVT.

The chain uses TRBV10-1 and TRBJ2-2; the D gene is possibly TRBD1 (5 bases). CDR3 size: 15 residues. The V end was cut by 6 bases, the J end by 4 bases, with 15 bases between. The germline CDR1 and CDR2 sequences are WNHNN and SYGVQD (reference sequence). Here the CDR3 DNA reads TGCGCCAGCAGCGCTCTGGGGCAGGCCACCGGGGAGCTGTTTTTT. It specifies CASSALGQATGELFF.

The chain employs TRBV7-8 and TRBJ2-7; 14 nucleotides agree with TRBD2. CDR3 length: 16 residues. In germline, CDR1 is SGHVS, CDR2 FQNEAQ. The ends lost 5 bases at V and 2 bases at J; junction bases unmatched: 5. The CDR3: CASSPGTSGGTYEQYF. CDR3 bases: TGTGCCAGCAGCCCCGGGACTAGCGGGGGAACCTACGAGCAGTACTTC.

As concerns this clone: A much larger clone lies one base from this, so it may be a read error. The V gene is TRBV7-2, the J gene TRBJ1-2; 7 positions agree with TRBD1. The V and J ends lost 5 bases and 6 bases, in that order; junction bases with no gene match: 3. Germline lookup yields CDR1 SGHTA and CDR2 FQGNSA. The CDR3 is made up of 12 amino acids. DNA of the CDR3: TGTGCCAGCAGCCCGGACAGGAATGGCTACACCTTC. Amino acid sequence: CASSPDRNGYTF.

This chain joins TRBV15 and TRBJ2-7; D is perhaps TRBD1 or TRBD2 (6 bases each). The germline V gene encodes CDR1 LNHNV and CDR2 YYDKDF (reference sequence). Deletions cut 0 bases from V and 5 bases from J, with 17 bases between. CDR3 length: 16 residues. The DNA of the CDR3 is TGTGCCACCAGCAGAGATTTGGGGGGCGCGGTCCACGAGCAGTACTTC. This gives the protein CATSRDLGGAVHEQYF.

The chain employs TRBV6-6 and TRBJ1-3; no clear D gene. Trimming left V 5 bases short and J 1 base short, with 12 bases between. The CDR3 totals 15 residues. CDR1 is MNHNY, CDR2 SVGAGI, per germline (reference sequence). The CDR3 here is CASSPPSFSGNTIYF. Here the CDR3 DNA reads TGTGCCAGCAGTCCCCCTTCTTTTTCTGGAAACACCATATATTTT.